A single sample gave rise to the 17 T cell receptor beta chains below, sequenced in a study of blood T cell repertoires in COVID-19. Data came from immunoSEQ multiplex PCR; TCRdb stores just in-frame clones and leaves some out. This table has roughly 240,000 clones, about 84% appearing once. Sequences were obtained from PBMCs or T cells enriched from blood (not recorded which). The receptors stem from a woman aged 50 to 65 who had recovered from COVID-19.

The rearrangement links TRBV7-9 to TRBJ1-2, with D possibly being TRBD1 (5 bases). The CDR3 is 14 amino acids. Trimming shortened V by 2 bases and J by 8 bases, and 15 bases separated the two germline ends. In germline, CDR1 is SEHNR, CDR2 FQNEAQ (reference sequence). CDR3 coding DNA: TGTGCCAGCAGCTTAATGGGGGACTCCGGGGGCTACACCTTC. Amino acids: CASSLMGDSGGYTF.

In its sample, this clone was seen a few times. This chain joins TRBV4-1 and TRBJ2-7; maybe TRBD2 (5 bases). Germline V gene sequence: CDR1 MGHRA, CDR2 YSYEKL. The CDR3 length is 15 residues. V was shortened by 1 base and J by 6 bases, with 16 bases between the two germline ends. CDR3 region: CASSQVQRQRSEQYF. CDR3 DNA sequence: TGCGCCAGCAGCCAAGTGCAGCGGCAAAGGTCCGAGCAGTACTTC.

The gene calls are TRBV7-9 and TRBJ1-2, with D unresolved. The CDR3 covers 13 residues. The germline gives CDR1 SEHNR, CDR2 FQNEAQ (reference sequence). Trimming stripped 3 bases from V and 3 bases from J, with 8 bases between. CDR3 amino acids: CASSFAVHYGYTF. CDR3 nucleotide sequence: TGTGCCAGCAGCTTTGCAGTCCACTATGGCTACACCTTC.

This sequence joins TRBV4-3 and TRBJ2-7, with TRBD1 identical over 8 bases. Trimming took 5 bases from V and 2 from J; bases not matched to a gene: 5. The CDR3 totals 14 residues. Germline V lookup: CDR1 LGHNA, CDR2 YSLEER. The CDR3 protein is CASSAYRGAYEQYF. In DNA form, the CDR3 reads TGCGCCAGCAGCGCCTACAGGGGGGCCTACGAGCAGTACTTC.

The gene calls are TRBV29-1 and TRBJ1-2, with D possibly TRBD1 on 6 matching bases. From germline, CDR1 is SQVTM and CDR2 ANQGSEA. Trimming removed 4 bases at V and 10 bases at J, with 16 bases between. This CDR3 comprises 12 residues. The CDR3 loop is CSVVLGRGTYTF. DNA for the CDR3: TGCAGCGTTGTCTTGGGCAGGGGAACCTACACCTTC.

The chain recombines TRBV4-3 with TRBJ2-1; 9 nucleotides align to TRBD2. Looked up from germline, CDR1 is LGHNA and CDR2 is YSLEER. The CDR3 runs 16 residues. Unmatched junction bases numbered 8, after V lost 0 bases and J lost 8 bases. CDR3 in DNA: TGCGCCAGCAGCCAAGAGGCTGGCGGGGGGGCCGATGAGCAGTTCTTC. Amino acids: CASSQEAGGGADEQFF.

The chain is built from TRBV3-1 (or the pseudogene TRBV3-2) and TRBJ1-1, with a tentative D call TRBD1 (5 bases). The CDR3 consists of 13 residues. The V and J ends lost 5 bases and 4 bases respectively, with 11 bases between them. Germline V gene sequence: CDR1 LGHDT, CDR2 YNNKEL (reference sequence). The CDR3 DNA is TGTGCCAGCAGCTCAGGGTTTAGCACTGAAGCTTTCTTT. It translates to CASSSGFSTEAFF.

This chain connects TRBV7-2 to TRBJ1-5; 7 bases are shared with TRBD1. There are 14 residues in the CDR3. Germline CDR1 reads SGHTA; CDR2 reads FQGNSA. The ends lost 5 bases at V and 3 bases at J; junction bases unmatched: 4. CDR3 loop: CASSLDRANQPQHF. CDR3 sequence (DNA): TGTGCCAGCAGCCTTGACAGGGCCAATCAGCCCCAGCATTTT. The whole variable domain, remainder taken from reference TRBV7-2 and TRBJ1-5, is GAGVSQSPSNKVTEKGKDVELRCDPISGHTALYWYRQSLGQGLEFLIYFQGNSAPDKSGLPSDRFSAERTGGSVSTLTIQRTQQEDSAVYLCASSLDRANQPQHFGDGTRLSIL.

The J gene is TRBJ1-1, the V gene TRBV18; tentatively, D is TRBD1 (5 bases). V was cut by 4 bases and J by 4 bases, with 22 bases left in between. The CDR3 has 17 amino acids. Germline CDR1 is KGHSH and CDR2 is LQKENI. For the CDR3, the DNA is TGTGCCAGCTCACAATCTCCGGTGGGGGGGAGAGGCACTGAAGCTTTCTTT. Protein: CASSQSPVGGRGTEAFF.

The chain links TRBV19 to TRBJ2-2; 12 bases fit TRBD2. The CDR3 runs to 15 residues. CDR1 and CDR2 (germline): LNHDA, SQIVND (reference sequence). V lost 8 bases, J lost 3 bases, and 4 bases stayed unmatched. In nucleotides, the CDR3 is TGTGCCAGTGCTAGCGGGAGGGGGTACACCGGGGAGCTGTTTTTT. Translated, it gives CASASGRGYTGELFF.

The J gene is TRBJ2-5, the V gene TRBV7-9; D remains unclear. The germline gives CDR1 SEHNR, CDR2 FQNEAQ (reference sequence). Trimming took off 1 base at V and 1 base at J, with 13 bases between the two ends. The CDR3 length is 16 residues. CDR3 DNA: TGTGCCAGCAGCTTAGGAGGATCCGGCACCCAAGAGACCCAGTACTTC. Translating gives CASSLGGSGTQETQYF.

The chain has TRBV7-9 and TRBJ2-7; D perhaps matches TRBD2 (5 bases). CDR1 is SEHNR, CDR2 FQNEAQ, per germline (reference sequence). Trimming stripped 5 bases from V and 3 bases from J, with 11 bases between. This CDR3 spans 13 amino acids. The DNA of the CDR3 is TGTGCCAGCAGCAACACCGGGGACTACGAGCAGTACTTC. As protein: CASSNTGDYEQYF.

Of note for this clone: Other DNA sequences in this sample translate to the same CDR3. The V gene is TRBV3-1 (or the pseudogene TRBV3-2), the J gene TRBJ2-1, with a possible D match to TRBD1 (6 bases). In germline, CDR1 is LGHDT, CDR2 YNNKEL (reference sequence). Between the trimmed V and J ends, which lost 4 bases and 2 bases, there was a span of 9 bases. The CDR3 is made up of 14 amino acids. CDR3 sequence reads: CASSPRGAYNEQFF. CDR3 in DNA: TGTGCCAGCAGCCCCAGGGGAGCCTACAATGAGCAGTTCTTC.

The chain combines TRBV19 with TRBJ1-3; D ambiguous. Germline CDR1 LNHDA, CDR2 SQIVND (reference sequence). Trimming left V 2 bases short and J 4 bases short, with 3 bases between. This CDR3 is built from 12 residues. The CDR3 sequence is CASSIQGNTIYF. The CDR3 DNA reads as TGTGCCAGTAGTATACAGGGAAACACCATATATTTT. The full variable domain, its missing parts supplied by reference TRBV19 and TRBJ1-3, is DGGITQSPKYLFRKEGQNVTLSCEQNLNHDAMYWYRQDPGQGLRLIYYSQIVNDFQKGDIAEGYSVSREKKESFPLTVTSAQKNPTAFYLCASSIQGNTIYFGEGSWLTVV.

The rearrangement joins TRBV7-2 to TRBJ1-5, with D possibly TRBD1 on 5 matching bases. Trimming removed 1 base at V and 2 bases at J, with 12 bases between. Germline lookup yields CDR1 SGHTA and CDR2 FQGNSA. This CDR3 is built from 16 residues. As DNA, the CDR3 is TGTGCCAGCAGCTTAGGGGGAGGGACGGGCAATCAGCCCCAGCATTTT. This sequence encodes CASSLGGGTGNQPQHF.

V is TRBV11-2 and J is TRBJ2-5; no reliable D call. V was pared by 3 bases and J by 1 base, with 6 bases between. The CDR3 has 13 amino acids. The germline gives CDR1 SGHAT, CDR2 FQNNGV. For the CDR3, the DNA is TGTGCCAGCAGCTTTAGAGGCCAAGAGACCCAGTACTTC. It is translated as CASSFRGQETQYF.

The genes are TRBV7-9 and TRBJ1-2; 7 bases map to TRBD1. Germline V gives CDR1 SEHNR, CDR2 FQNEAQ (reference sequence). There are 15 residues in the CDR3. J lost 8 bases, V lost 4 bases, and 13 bases had no gene match. The CDR3 loop reads CASSSSTGHSGGYTF. The CDR3 DNA reads TGTGCCAGCAGCTCCTCGACAGGGCATTCCGGCGGCTACACCTTC.